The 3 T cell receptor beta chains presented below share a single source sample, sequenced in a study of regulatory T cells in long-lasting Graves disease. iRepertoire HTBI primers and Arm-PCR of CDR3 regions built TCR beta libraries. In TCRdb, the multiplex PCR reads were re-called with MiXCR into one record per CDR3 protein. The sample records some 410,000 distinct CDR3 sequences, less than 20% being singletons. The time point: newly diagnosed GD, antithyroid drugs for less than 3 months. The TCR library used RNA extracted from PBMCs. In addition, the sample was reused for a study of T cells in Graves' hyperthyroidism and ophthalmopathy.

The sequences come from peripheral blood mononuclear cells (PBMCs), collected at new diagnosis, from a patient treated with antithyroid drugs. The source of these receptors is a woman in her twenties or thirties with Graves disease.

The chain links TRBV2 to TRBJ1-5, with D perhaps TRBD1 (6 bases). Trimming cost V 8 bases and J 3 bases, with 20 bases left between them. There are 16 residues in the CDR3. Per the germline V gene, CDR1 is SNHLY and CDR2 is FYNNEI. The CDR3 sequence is CASRKNRGSTNQPQHF. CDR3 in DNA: TGTGCCAGCCGAAAAAATAGGGGGTCCACCAATCAGCCCCAGCATTTT.

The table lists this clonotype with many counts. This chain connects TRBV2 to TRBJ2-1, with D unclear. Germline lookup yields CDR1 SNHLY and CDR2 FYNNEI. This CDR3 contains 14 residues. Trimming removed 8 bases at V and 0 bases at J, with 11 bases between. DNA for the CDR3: TGTGCCAGCCCCGACGGAAGCTCCTACAATGAGCAGTTCTTC. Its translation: CASPDGSSYNEQFF. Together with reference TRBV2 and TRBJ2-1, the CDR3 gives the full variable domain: EPEVTQTPSHQVTQMGQEVILRCVPISNHLYFYWYRQILGQKVEFLVSFYNNEISEKSEIFDDQFSVERPDGSNFTLKIRSTKLEDSAMYFCASPDGSSYNEQFFGPGTRLTVL.

CDR3 in DNA: TGTGCCAGCAGAGACCGTCCGAACACTGAAGCTTTCTTT. Amino acid sequence: CASRDRPNTEAFF. The V call is TRBV2, the J call TRBJ1-1; no definite D call. Germline V gene data show CDR1 as SNHLY and CDR2 as FYNNEI. The CDR3 contains 13 residues. V shed 6 bases and J shed 1 base, with 9 bases lying between them.